A selection of T cell receptor beta chains follows, all from one sample in a study of T cell responses to AZD1222 COVID-19 vaccine. The table came from immunoSEQ multiplex PCR; TCRdb's copy has only in-frame clones and leaves some out. This sample carries roughly 170,000 clones, about 85% of them seen once, and the ten largest clones take roughly 2.5%. The input for sequencing was peripheral blood, taken on day 0 of AZD1222 vaccination. These receptors were taken from an adult in good health. CDR3s include the opening cysteine and the closing phenylalanine or tryptophan. A D gene is named only where the DNA matches it firmly. Size values are once, few and many counts, or a class for expanded clones, and some rows have none.

d_call clone_size j_call v_call cdr3_nt cdr3_aa
- once TRBJ1-1 TRBV7-3 TGTGCCAGCAGCTTAACGGGGGGCACTGAAGCTTTCTTT CASSLTGGTEAFF
- - TRBJ2-7 TRBV5-4 TGTGCCAGCAGCTTAGACTCCCTTCGGCAGTACTTC CASSLDSLRQYF
- - TRBJ2-5 TRBV19 TGTGCCAGTAGGAACAGAGAGGAAGAGACCCAGTACTTC CASRNREEETQYF
- - TRBJ1-1 TRBV3-1/TRBV3-2 TGTGCCAGCAGCCAGCTACACGGGGAAAGAGGCACTGAAGCTTTCTTT CASSQLHGERGTEAFF
TRBD2 - TRBJ2-7 TRBV3-1/TRBV3-2 TGTGCCAGCAGCTCCCGGACTAGCGGGATCAAATACGAGCAGTACTTC CASSSRTSGIKYEQYF
TRBD2 - TRBJ2-3 TRBV4-1 TGCGCCAGCAGCCAATACCATAGCGGGAGCCTGGCGGATACGCAGTATTTT CASSQYHSGSLADTQYF
- - TRBJ1-1 TRBV3-1/TRBV3-2 TGTGCCAGCAGCCAAGATAGGGGTAGTCGTGCTTTCTTT CASSQDRGSRAFF
- - TRBJ2-1 TRBV30 TGTGCCTGGAATTATGGAAATGAGCAGTTCTTC CAWNYGNEQFF
TRBD2 - TRBJ2-3 TRBV10-2 TGCGCCAGCAGGTTAGCGGGAGGGCCCCCAGATACGCAGTATTTT CASRLAGGPPDTQYF
- few TRBJ1-5 TRBV28 TGTGCCAGCAGGTGGGGGGGGCGGTTAGACGGGCCCCAGCATTTT CASRWGGRLDGPQHF
- - TRBJ1-2 TRBV6-5 TGTGCCAGCAGGGCGGATTGGGTGGGCGGCTACACCTTC CASRADWVGGYTF
TRBD2 - TRBJ2-1 TRBV5-8 TGTGCCAGCAGCTTGACTAGCGGGCGCTCCTACAATGAGCAGTTCTTC CASSLTSGRSYNEQFF
- - TRBJ2-2 TRBV2 TGTGCCAGCAGCTTTAGACTAGAGGGCACCGGGGAGCTGTTTTTT CASSFRLEGTGELFF
- once TRBJ2-3 TRBV29-1 TGCAGCGTTGAAGAGGGCGTAGTGGGGGATACGCAGTATTTT CSVEEGVVGDTQYF
- - TRBJ2-6 TRBV18 TGTGCCAGCTCACTGACGGCGGCCAACGTCCTGACTTTC CASSLTAANVLTF
- - TRBJ2-5 TRBV7-2 TGTGCCAGCAGCTTCCAACCCGAATACCAAGAGACCCAGTACTTC CASSFQPEYQETQYF
- - TRBJ1-1 TRBV13 TGTGCCAGCAGCGGATCGGGGATGAACACTGAAGCTTTCTTT CASSGSGMNTEAFF
TRBD1 - TRBJ1-4 TRBV29-1 TGCAGCGTTGGAACAGGGGGTGAAAAACTGTTTTTT CSVGTGGEKLFF
TRBD1 - TRBJ1-6 TRBV28 TGTGCCAGCAATTCCGGGACAGCAAATTCACCCCTCCACTTT CASNSGTANSPLHF
- - TRBJ2-7 TRBV3-1/TRBV3-2 TGTGCCAGCAGCCAATGGGGAACAGGAGCCTACGAGCAGTACTTC CASSQWGTGAYEQYF
- - TRBJ1-2 TRBV3-1/TRBV3-2 TGTGCCAGCAGCCGCTCCGGGTTGGGGGCCCCCTATGGCTACACCTTC CASSRSGLGAPYGYTF
- - TRBJ1-5 TRBV29-1 TGCAGCGTTGGGACCGGGTTGCAGCCCCAGCATTTT CSVGTGLQPQHF
- - TRBJ1-3 TRBV9 TGTGCCAGCAGCGTAGTAGGTCTCTCTGGAAACACCATATATTTT CASSVVGLSGNTIYF
- once TRBJ2-3 TRBV4-1 TGCGCCAGCAGCCAAGCGGGGGCAGGAACGGCAGATACGCAGTATTTT CASSQAGAGTADTQYF
- - TRBJ1-1 TRBV19 TGTGCCAGTAGAGGGGGTGGGAACACTGAAGCTTTCTTT CASRGGGNTEAFF
TRBD2 - TRBJ2-2 TRBV11-3 TGTGCCAGCAGCTCAATAGCGGGAGGCACCGGGGAGCTGTTTTTT CASSSIAGGTGELFF
TRBD2 - TRBJ2-3 TRBV14 TGTGCCAGCAGCCAAACGGCTAGCGGGACAGATACGCAGTATTTT CASSQTASGTDTQYF
- - TRBJ1-6 TRBV12-3/TRBV12-4 TGTGCCAGCAGGGGCGATATTAATTCACCCCTCCACTTT CASRGDINSPLHF
TRBD2 - TRBJ2-7 TRBV3-1/TRBV3-2 TGTGCCAGCAGCCCCAATAGCGGGAGGGCCGAGCAGTACTTC CASSPNSGRAEQYF
- - TRBJ2-5 TRBV6-1 TGTGCCAGCAGTGAAGACCCATCCCGGTTCGAGACCCAGTACTTC CASSEDPSRFETQYF
- - TRBJ1-2 TRBV5-4 TGTGCCAGCAGCTTGGGTGCAGGGCCAAACTATGGCTACACCTTC CASSLGAGPNYGYTF
- - TRBJ1-1 TRBV25-1 TGTGCCAGCATCCCCCGGAGAGGGGAAGCTTTCTTT CASIPRRGEAFF
TRBD1 - TRBJ2-1 TRBV7-2 TGTGCCAGCAGCCGGGACAGCTCCTACAATGAGCAGTTCTTC CASSRDSSYNEQFF
- - TRBJ2-3 TRBV5-1 TGCGCCAGCAGCGGTAGTTGGGGGCCAAGCACAGATACGCAGTATTTT CASSGSWGPSTDTQYF
- - TRBJ2-7 TRBV5-1 TGCGCCAGCAGCCGGGACCACCACTACGAGCAGTACTTC CASSRDHHYEQYF
TRBD1 - TRBJ1-5 TRBV30 TGTGCCTGGAGTGTCCGGACAGGCCGACCGAGCAATCAGCCCCAGCATTTT CAWSVRTGRPSNQPQHF
- - TRBJ2-4 TRBV19 TGTGCCAGTAGTATAGGAGAGCTAGCCAAAAACATTCAGTACTTC CASSIGELAKNIQYF
- once TRBJ1-3 TRBV6-5 TGTGCCAGCAGCCCCGCAACGGGATCTGGAAACACCATATATTTT CASSPATGSGNTIYF
- - TRBJ1-1 TRBV11-2 TGTGCCAGCAGCTTCCACGAGGAAGCTTTCTTT CASSFHEEAFF
TRBD2 - TRBJ2-1 TRBV5-1 TGCGCCAGCAGCTTACCCTCACTAGCGGGAGGCCACAATGAGCAGTTCTTC CASSLPSLAGGHNEQFF
- - TRBJ2-3 TRBV28 TGTGCCAGCAGTTTAGGGGATACGCAGTATTTT CASSLGDTQYF
- - TRBJ1-1 TRBV14 TGTGCCAGCAGCCAAATGGCCGCTATGGGCACTGAAGCTTTCTTT CASSQMAAMGTEAFF
TRBD1 - TRBJ1-2 TRBV4-2 TGTGCCAGCAGCCAAGAAAGACAGGGGGCAAACTATGGCTACACCTTC CASSQERQGANYGYTF
- - TRBJ2-4 TRBV11-2 TGTGCCAGCAGCCCGATGTCAACGGGACCCCGATCTCAGTACTTC CASSPMSTGPRSQYF
- - TRBJ2-7 TRBV3-1/TRBV3-2 TGTGCCAGCAGCCAGGGCTACAACGAGCAGTACTTC CASSQGYNEQYF
- - TRBJ1-2 TRBV5-1 TGCGCCAGCAGCTTGGCAGGGTTTGTCTATGGCTACACCTTC CASSLAGFVYGYTF
- - TRBJ1-2 TRBV7-9 TGTGCCAGCAGCTTGCAGGGGTCCGATGGCTACACCTTC CASSLQGSDGYTF
TRBD1 - TRBJ2-7 TRBV7-6 TGTGCCAGCAGCTTAGCGTTGGACAGGGGAATCTACGAGCAGTACTTC CASSLALDRGIYEQYF
TRBD1 - TRBJ1-5 TRBV6-5 TGTGCCAGCAACCCGACAGGGGGGTTTCAGCCCCAGCATTTT CASNPTGGFQPQHF
TRBD2 - TRBJ2-7 TRBV4-2 TGTGCCAGCAGCGTCGGGACTAGGATCCCCGAGTACGAGCAGTACTTC CASSVGTRIPEYEQYF
TRBD2 - TRBJ2-2 TRBV11-2 TGTGCCAGCAGCTCTAGCGGAGGGAACACCGGGGAGCTGTTTTTT CASSSSGGNTGELFF
- once TRBJ1-5 TRBV28 TGTGCCAGCGGTGGGTTTAGCAATCAGCCCCAGCATTTT CASGGFSNQPQHF
TRBD2 - TRBJ2-2 TRBV7-8 TGTGCCAGCCGGGGGGGCTCGAACACCGGGGAGCTGTTTTTT CASRGGSNTGELFF
TRBD2 - TRBJ2-7 TRBV20-1 TGCAGTGCTAGTCTGGCTAGCGGGAATAGGGAGCAGTACTTC CSASLASGNREQYF
- - TRBJ1-1 TRBV5-5 TGTGCCAGCAGCTATCGACGTGGAGGGGTCACTGAAGCTTTCTTT CASSYRRGGVTEAFF
- - TRBJ2-3 TRBV28 TGTGCCAGCAATTTCGGCGGGTCGGGGGATACGCAGTATTTT CASNFGGSGDTQYF
- - TRBJ2-3 TRBV7-9 TGTGCCAGCAGCTTAGGACAGAGCACAGATACGCAGTATTTT CASSLGQSTDTQYF